This TCR beta chain was captured by sequencing in a study of T cell responses to AZD1222 COVID-19 vaccine. Whole-study findings and limits: Dominant at 160-218 and 743-854, vaccine-associated CD4 TCRs also spanned spike. Reports say nearly half of spike-specific TCRs go after unmutated variant regions.

Regarding this clone: Its antigen is still unknown.

The CDR3 extends over 14 amino acids. Deletions cut 8 bases from V and 0 bases from J, with 15 bases between. The V gene's germline CDR1 is SQVTM and CDR2 ANQGSEA. Repertoires were generated with immunoSEQ multiplex PCR, while TCRdb's copy carries only in-frame clones and drops some. The table lists 200,000 or so clones, over 70% of them singletons. V and J are TRBV29-1 and TRBJ2-3; D is perhaps TRBD2 (5 bases). This clonotype was sampled from an adult in good health. This specimen consisted of peripheral blood, obtained on day 0 of MenACWY control vaccination. The CDR3: CSSQVGLSTDTQYF. CDR3 DNA sequence: TGCAGCTCCCAGGTCGGACTCAGCACAGATACGCAGTATTTT.